The 26 T cell receptor beta chains below all came from one sample that was sequenced in a study of primary melanoma T cells and metastatic recurrence. Profiling relied on immunoSEQ multiplex PCR, and the TCRdb table lists in-frame clones only, not all of them. Among about 430 clones listed, about 84% were seen once. The sequenced sample was melanoma tumor tissue. These receptors were collected from a human donor with melanoma.

V and J are TRBV29-1 and TRBJ2-7, with D perhaps TRBD1 (6 bases). Trimming pared 4 bases from V and 2 bases from J, leaving 9 bases between. The CDR3 runs to 12 residues. CDR1 is SQVTM, CDR2 ANQGSEA, per germline. Here the CDR3 DNA reads TGCAGCGTTGGACAGGTTCCCTACGAGCAGTACTTC. Translated: CSVGQVPYEQYF.

The genes are TRBV5-1 and TRBJ1-3; 7 nucleotides agree with TRBD1. V dropped 0 bases and J dropped 2; count of bases not matched to a gene: 2. The CDR3 consists of 15 residues. The germline V gene has CDR1 SGHRS and CDR2 YFSETQ. CDR3 coding DNA: TGCGCCAGCAGCTTGGACAGGGGTACTGGAAACACCATATATTTT. This translates into CASSLDRGTGNTIYF.

The chain combines TRBV19 with TRBJ2-7, with D tentatively TRBD1 (6 bases). Germline assignment: CDR1 LNHDA and CDR2 SQIVND (reference sequence). The CDR3 has 14 amino acids. The V and J ends lost 3 bases and 3 bases respectively, with 12 bases between them. CDR3 region: CASSMVGAVYEQYF. As DNA, the CDR3 is TGTGCCAGTAGTATGGTGGGGGCGGTCTACGAGCAGTACTTC. The complete variable domain, with remaining parts taken from reference TRBV19 and TRBJ2-7, reads DGGITQSPKYLFRKEGQNVTLSCEQNLNHDAMYWYRQDPGQGLRLIYYSQIVNDFQKGDIAEGYSVSREKKESFPLTVTSAQKNPTAFYLCASSMVGAVYEQYFGPGTRLTVT.

This chain connects TRBV18 to TRBJ1-5; possibly TRBD1 for D (5 bases). Trimming removed 6 bases from V and 6 bases from J, with 15 bases in between. CDR3 length equals 14 residues. Germline loops: CDR1 KGHSH, CDR2 LQKENI. The CDR3 region has the DNA TGTGCCAGCTCCACCATGGGGACGGGTCAGCCCCAGCATTTT. Translation: CASSTMGTGQPQHF. The full variable domain, its missing parts supplied by reference TRBV18 and TRBJ1-5, is NAGVMQNPRHLVRRRGQEARLRCSPMKGHSHVYWYRQLPEEGLKFMVYLQKENIIDESGMPKERFSAEFPKEGPSILRIQQVVRGDSAAYFCASSTMGTGQPQHFGDGTRLSIL.

The chain recombines TRBV19 with TRBJ2-2; D uncertain. V dropped 7 bases and J dropped 5 bases, with 5 bases sitting between them. CDR1 is LNHDA, CDR2 SQIVND, per germline (reference sequence). The CDR3 sequence is 11 residues long. CDR3 region: CASMETGELFF. CDR3 DNA: TGTGCCAGTATGGAAACCGGGGAGCTGTTTTTT.

This chain uses TRBV2 with TRBJ2-1; 11 bases match TRBD2. The CDR3 contains 15 residues. Germline trimming cut 6 bases from V and 5 bases from J; bases unmatched to any gene: 6. Germline V gives CDR1 SNHLY, CDR2 FYNNEI. The CDR3 sequence: CASRASGGLDNEQFF. The CDR3 nucleotides read TGTGCCAGCAGGGCTAGCGGGGGGTTGGACAATGAGCAGTTCTTC.

The chain couples TRBV23-1 to TRBJ1-5, with D perhaps TRBD1 (6 bases). TRBV23-1 is noted as an ORF with a role that remains uncertain. V lost 5 bases and J 7 bases, leaving 12 bases between the germline ends. CDR3 length: 13 residues. The CDR3 spells CASSLQGGQPQHF. The DNA for the CDR3 is TGCGCCAGCAGTTTACAGGGAGGACAGCCCCAGCATTTT.

The chain couples TRBV7-6 to TRBJ1-1, with D possibly being TRBD1 (6 bases). Germline loops: CDR1 SGHVS, CDR2 FNYEAQ. V dropped 1 base and J dropped 4 bases, with 16 bases sitting between them. The CDR3 length is 16 residues. The CDR3 spells CASSLGRDISGTEAFF. The CDR3 nucleotides read TGTGCCAGCAGCTTAGGCCGGGACATTAGCGGCACTGAAGCTTTCTTT. Based on the CDR3 plus reference TRBV7-6 and TRBJ1-1, the full variable domain is GAGVSQSPRYKVTKRGQDVALRCDPISGHVSLYWYRQALGQGPEFLTYFNYEAQQDKSGLPNDRFSAERPEGSISTLTIQRTEQRDSAMYRCASSLGRDISGTEAFFGQGTRLTVV.

The chain recombines TRBV6-8 with TRBJ1-5; 12 positions agree with TRBD1. The CDR3 spans 13 residues. CDR1 and CDR2 (germline): MNHGY, SAAAGT. V dropped 9 bases and J dropped 6; count of bases not matched to a gene: 3. CDR3 amino acids: CASRDRGLQPQHF. Written as DNA, the CDR3 is TGTGCCAGTCGGGACAGGGGGCTTCAGCCCCAGCATTTT.

The chain employs TRBV28 and TRBJ2-7; 7 nucleotides match TRBD1. Germline V CDR1 and CDR2: MDHEN, SYDVKM. The CDR3 has 14 residues. V dropped 7 bases and J dropped 7; count of bases not matched to a gene: 13. DNA of the CDR3: TGTGCCAGCATACCTACAGGGGCCCCTTATGAGCAGTACTTC. Amino acids: CASIPTGAPYEQYF.

The CDR3 loop reads CASEIGGERNQPQHF. In nucleotides, the CDR3 is TGTGCCAGCGAAATTGGGGGGGAACGGAATCAGCCCCAGCATTTT. The V call is TRBV19, the J call TRBJ1-5, with a tentative D call TRBD1 (5 bases). Germline V CDR1 and CDR2: LNHDA, SQIVND (reference sequence). V was shortened by 9 bases and J by 4 bases, with 19 bases between the two germline ends. This CDR3 has 15 amino acids.

This chain connects TRBV6-8 to TRBJ2-2; 9 bases line up with TRBD1. Losses at the gene ends were 5 bases for V and 7 bases for J; bases not matched to a gene: 11. Looked up from germline, CDR1 is MNHGY and CDR2 is SAAAGT. The CDR3 has 16 amino acids. The CDR3 DNA reads as TGTGCCAGCAGTCTACGGGACAGGGTTGATGGCGGGGAGCTGTTTTTT. This sequence encodes CASSLRDRVDGGELFF.

The V gene is TRBV25-1, the J gene TRBJ2-2; D unresolved. The CDR3 spans 16 residues. V was shortened by 1 base and J by 0 bases, with 9 bases between the two germline ends. Germline CDR1 reads MGHDK; CDR2 reads SYGVNS. CDR3 nucleotides: TGTGCCAGCAGTGAATTATCCACTGCGAACACCGGGGAGCTGTTTTTT. It translates to CASSELSTANTGELFF.

CDR3 in DNA: TGTGCCAGAACCTCCGACGGGAGGAACACTGAAGCTTTCTTT. Residues: CARTSDGRNTEAFF. The chain is built from TRBV12-5 and TRBJ1-1; D call uncertain. Germline V gives CDR1 LGHNT, CDR2 FRNRAP. The CDR3 length is 14 residues.

The chain links TRBV6-8 to TRBJ1-5; a weak D match, TRBD1 (6 bases). Germline assignment: CDR1 MNHGY and CDR2 SAAAGT. This CDR3 is 16 amino acids long. Trimming took off 5 bases at V and 7 bases at J, with 21 bases between the two ends. CDR3 loop: CASSAAGAGQDQPQHF. CDR3 bases: TGTGCCAGCAGTGCCGCAGGGGCCGGTCAGGACCAGCCCCAGCATTTT.

The chain combines TRBV19 with TRBJ1-6; 10 nucleotides align to TRBD1. Looked up from germline, CDR1 is LNHDA and CDR2 is SQIVND (reference sequence). The CDR3 is 14 amino acids. V dropped 5 bases and J dropped 10; count of bases not matched to a gene: 5. CDR3 sequence: CASSRDRGGSPLHF. The DNA for the CDR3 is TGTGCCAGTAGTCGGGACAGGGGAGGGTCACCCCTCCACTTT.

The genes are TRBV18 and TRBJ1-6; D possibly corresponds to TRBD1 (5 bases). Trimming cost V 5 bases and J 4 bases, with 9 bases left between them. Germline V gene sequence: CDR1 KGHSH, CDR2 LQKENI. The CDR3 extends over 14 amino acids. The CDR3 region is CASSVQVYNSPLHF. As DNA, the CDR3 is TGTGCCAGCTCAGTACAGGTTTATAATTCACCCCTCCACTTT.

This chain joins TRBV18 and TRBJ2-7; D is uncertain. CDR3 length: 13 amino acids. Trimming took 2 bases from V and 3 from J, leaving 8 bases between them. Germline CDR1 KGHSH, CDR2 LQKENI. CDR3 nucleotide sequence: TGTGCCAGCTCACCAAATCCCTACTACGAGCAGTACTTC. Amino acid sequence: CASSPNPYYEQYF.

This chain connects TRBV11-3 to TRBJ2-1; TRBD2 agrees at 9 bases. V shed 6 bases and J 3 bases; nucleotides not matched to a gene: 6. There are 15 residues in the CDR3. CDR1 is SGHNT and CDR2 is YENEEA in the germline V gene. The CDR3 region has the DNA TGTGCCAGCAGTAAGAGTAGCGGGGGCTACAATGAGCAGTTCTTC. It specifies CASSKSSGGYNEQFF.

This clone came up a few times. This sequence joins TRBV11-3 and TRBJ2-3, with 11 bases matching TRBD2. Germline V lookup: CDR1 SGHNT, CDR2 YENEEA. The CDR3 is 17 amino acids. Trimming cost V 4 bases and J 6 bases; bases outside gene matches: 12. The CDR3 region is CASSSGTSGAALDTQYF. CDR3 bases: TGTGCCAGCAGCTCTGGGACTAGCGGAGCCGCCCTTGATACGCAGTATTTT.

The chain combines TRBV6-8 with TRBJ2-7, with D hard to call. Germline lookup yields CDR1 MNHGY and CDR2 SAAAGT. Trimming cost V 5 bases and J 4 bases, with 12 bases left between them. The CDR3 extends over 13 amino acids. CDR3: CASSAQDGYEQYF. The DNA for the CDR3 is TGTGCCAGCAGTGCCCAAGACGGGTACGAGCAGTACTTC.

This chain's CDR3 is CASSQAGTIYNEQFF. The CDR3 DNA reads as TGCGCCAGCAGCCAAGCGGGGACTATCTACAATGAGCAATTCTTC. The chain recombines TRBV1 with TRBJ2-1; the tabulated D call, TRBD2, remains unverified against the DNA. TRBV1 is shown as a pseudogene. CDR3 length: 15 amino acids.

This chain connects TRBV11-3 to TRBJ1-5; TRBD1 matches at 7 bases. Germline V CDR1 and CDR2: SGHNT, YENEEA. The ends lost 2 bases at V and 6 bases at J; junction bases unmatched: 7. The CDR3 covers 15 residues. This chain's CDR3 is CASSLSDRNSQPQHF. CDR3 coding DNA: TGTGCCAGCAGCTTATCGGACAGGAACTCTCAGCCCCAGCATTTT.

The chain has TRBV11-3 and TRBJ2-7, with TRBD2 identical over 7 bases. V shed 5 bases, J shed 1 base, and the junction held 8 bases outside the gene matches. CDR3 length: 15 amino acids. The V gene's germline CDR1 is SGHNT and CDR2 YENEEA. The DNA of the CDR3 is TGTGCCAGCAGCCCGAGGACTAGTTGGTCCTACGAGCAGTACTTC. This translates into CASSPRTSWSYEQYF.

The gene calls are TRBV7-2 and TRBJ1-2, with D tentatively TRBD1 (6 bases). The CDR3 is made up of 15 amino acids. Germline V gene sequence: CDR1 SGHTA, CDR2 FQGNSA. The germline V and J ends were trimmed by 5 bases and 8 bases, with 21 bases remaining between them. CDR3 protein: CASSASPLERGGYTF. The DNA for the CDR3 is TGTGCCAGCAGCGCTAGCCCCCTAGAGAGGGGGGGCTACACCTTC.

The chain is built from TRBV18 and TRBJ1-3; D is possibly TRBD1 (5 bases). Trimming shortened V by 3 bases and J by 3 bases, and 9 bases separated the two germline ends. The length of the CDR3 is 14 residues. Germline CDR1 KGHSH, CDR2 LQKENI. CDR3 coding DNA: TGTGCCAGCTCACCGGGACTTTATGGAAACACCATATATTTT. Protein product: CASSPGLYGNTIYF.